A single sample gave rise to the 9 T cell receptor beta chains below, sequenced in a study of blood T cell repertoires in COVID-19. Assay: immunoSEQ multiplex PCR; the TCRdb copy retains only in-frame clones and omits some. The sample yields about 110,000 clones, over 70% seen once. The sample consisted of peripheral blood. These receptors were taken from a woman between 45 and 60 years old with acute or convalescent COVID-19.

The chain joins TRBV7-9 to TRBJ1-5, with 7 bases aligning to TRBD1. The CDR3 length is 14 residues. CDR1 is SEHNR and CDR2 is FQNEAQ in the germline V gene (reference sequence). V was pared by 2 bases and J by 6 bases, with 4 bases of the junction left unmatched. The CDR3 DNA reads TGTGCCAGCAGCTTAAAATCAGGGGGTCAGCCCCAGCATTTT. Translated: CASSLKSGGQPQHF.

As DNA, the CDR3 is TGTGCCAGCAGCGTATCTAGCGGGGGAGGAACCGGGGAGCTGTTTTTT. Protein: CASSVSSGGGTGELFF. The rearrangement joins TRBV9 to TRBJ2-2, with 10 bases fitting TRBD2. Germline V lookup: CDR1 SGDLS, CDR2 YYNGEE. The CDR3 has 16 residues. J lost 5 bases, V lost 1 base, and 5 bases had no gene match.

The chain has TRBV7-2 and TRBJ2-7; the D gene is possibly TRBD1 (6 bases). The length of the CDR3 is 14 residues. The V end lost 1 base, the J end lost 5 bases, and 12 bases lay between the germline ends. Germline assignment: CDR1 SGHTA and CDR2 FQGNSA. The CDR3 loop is CASSLVAGAHEQYF. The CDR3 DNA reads TGTGCCAGCAGCTTAGTCGCAGGGGCCCACGAGCAGTACTTC.

As DNA, the CDR3 is TGTGCCAGCAGCCCAGGCGGGAGGGGCCGGGAGACCCAGTACTTC. Protein: CASSPGGRGRETQYF. The chain recombines TRBV11-3 with TRBJ2-5, with 9 bases aligning to TRBD2. This CDR3 is 15 amino acids long. J was trimmed by 5 bases and V by 5 bases; bases with no gene match: 9. CDR1 is SGHNT and CDR2 is YENEEA in the germline V gene. Full variable domain (missing parts from reference TRBV11-3 and TRBJ2-5): EAGVVQSPRYKIIEKKQPVAFWCNPISGHNTLYWYLQNLGQGPELLIRYENEEAVDDSQLPKDRFSAERLKGVDSTLKIQPAELGDSAVYLCASSPGGRGRETQYFGPGTRLLVL.

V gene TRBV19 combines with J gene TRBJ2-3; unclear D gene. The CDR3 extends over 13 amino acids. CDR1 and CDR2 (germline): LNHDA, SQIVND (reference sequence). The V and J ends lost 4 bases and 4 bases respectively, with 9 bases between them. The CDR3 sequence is CASSSQKSDTQYF. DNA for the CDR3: TGTGCCAGTAGTAGTCAGAAGTCAGATACGCAGTATTTT.

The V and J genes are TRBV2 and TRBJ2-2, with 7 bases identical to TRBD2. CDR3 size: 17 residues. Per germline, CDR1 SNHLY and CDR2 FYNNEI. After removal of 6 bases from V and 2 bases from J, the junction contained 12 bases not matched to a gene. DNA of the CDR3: TGTGCCAGCAGGTTTACCATGAGCGGGATCAACACCGGGGAGCTGTTTTTT. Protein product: CASRFTMSGINTGELFF.

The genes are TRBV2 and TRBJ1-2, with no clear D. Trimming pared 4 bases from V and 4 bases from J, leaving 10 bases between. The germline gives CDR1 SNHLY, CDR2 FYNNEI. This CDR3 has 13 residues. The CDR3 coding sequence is TGTGCCAGCAGTGTGGAGGTCCCCTATGGCTACACCTTC. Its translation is CASSVEVPYGYTF.

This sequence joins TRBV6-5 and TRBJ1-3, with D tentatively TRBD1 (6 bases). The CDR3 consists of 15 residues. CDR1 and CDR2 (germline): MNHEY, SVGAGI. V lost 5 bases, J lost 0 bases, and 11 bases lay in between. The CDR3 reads CASSTDRSSGNTIYF. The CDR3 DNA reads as TGTGCCAGCAGTACTGACAGGAGCTCTGGAAACACCATATATTTT.

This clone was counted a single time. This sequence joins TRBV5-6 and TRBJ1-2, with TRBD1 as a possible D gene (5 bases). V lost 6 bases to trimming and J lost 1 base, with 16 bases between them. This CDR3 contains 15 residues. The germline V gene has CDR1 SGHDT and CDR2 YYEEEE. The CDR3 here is CASTPPGLHNYGYTF. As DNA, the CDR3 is TGTGCCAGCACCCCCCCGGGACTCCATAACTATGGCTACACCTTC.